This TCR beta chain emerged from a study of vaccination and CD4 T cells after COVID-19. General study points: No early post-infection timepoints were studied, and convalescent patients studied were relatively few.

Comment on this clonotype: Its antigen is unidentified.

V shed 6 bases, J shed 0 bases, and the junction held 10 bases outside the gene matches. This CDR3 is built from 16 residues. The V gene's germline CDR1 is MDHEN and CDR2 SYDVKM. Noted treatment: roughly 10-day PBMC culture with coronavirus spike peptide pools or control peptides (ViraFEST assay). Cultured CD4+ T-cell DNA underwent Oncomine TCR Beta short-read sequencing. From cultured CD4+ T cells, genomic DNA was extracted. MiXCR was run by TCRdb on the PCR reads, yielding one entry per CDR3 protein. The sample shows 20,000 to 25,000 distinct CDR3 sequences, around two fifths of them seen only once.

This chain joins TRBV28 and TRBJ1-1, with 7 bases identical to TRBD1. The receptor was derived from a human donor who had recovered from COVID-19. The material was CD4+ T cells from blood, cultured in vitro, obtained before SARS-CoV-2 vaccination. Here the CDR3 DNA reads TGTGCCAGCAGGGTTGTTCAGGGGGAGATGAACACTGAAGCTTTCTTT. Amino acid sequence: CASRVVQGEMNTEAFF. Full variable domain (outside the CDR3, taken from reference TRBV28 and TRBJ1-1): DVKVTQSSRYLVKRTGEKVFLECVQDMDHENMFWYRQDPGLGLRLIYFSYDVKMKEKGDIPEGYSVSREKKERFSLILESASTNQTSMYLCASRVVQGEMNTEAFFGQGTRLTVV.